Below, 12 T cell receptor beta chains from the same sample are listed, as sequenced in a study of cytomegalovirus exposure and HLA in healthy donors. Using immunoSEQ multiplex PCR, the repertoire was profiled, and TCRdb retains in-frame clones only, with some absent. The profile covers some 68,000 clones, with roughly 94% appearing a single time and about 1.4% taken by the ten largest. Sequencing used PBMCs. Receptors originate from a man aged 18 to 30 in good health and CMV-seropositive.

The CDR3 bases are TGTGCCATCAGTGACTACAACCGGGACAGGGCCTCCGCCTACGAGCAGTACTTC. As protein: CAISDYNRDRASAYEQYF. The V and J genes are TRBV10-3 and TRBJ2-7; 9 positions match TRBD1. The CDR3 covers 18 residues. Germline V gene data show CDR1 as ENHRY and CDR2 as SYGVKD. V was clipped by 3 bases and J by 2 bases; unmatched bases: 14.

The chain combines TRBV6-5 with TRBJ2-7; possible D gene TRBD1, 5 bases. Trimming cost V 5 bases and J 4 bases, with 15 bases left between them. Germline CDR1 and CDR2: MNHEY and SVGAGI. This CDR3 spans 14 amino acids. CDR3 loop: CASSVRATIYEQYF. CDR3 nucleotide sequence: TGTGCCAGCAGTGTCAGGGCGACCATTTACGAGCAGTACTTC.

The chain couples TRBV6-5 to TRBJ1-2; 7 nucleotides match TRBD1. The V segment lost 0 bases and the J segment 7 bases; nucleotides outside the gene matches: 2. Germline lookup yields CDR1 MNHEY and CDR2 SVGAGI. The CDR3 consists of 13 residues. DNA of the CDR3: TGTGCCAGCAGTTACTCAGACAGGGCTGGCTACACCTTC. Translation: CASSYSDRAGYTF.

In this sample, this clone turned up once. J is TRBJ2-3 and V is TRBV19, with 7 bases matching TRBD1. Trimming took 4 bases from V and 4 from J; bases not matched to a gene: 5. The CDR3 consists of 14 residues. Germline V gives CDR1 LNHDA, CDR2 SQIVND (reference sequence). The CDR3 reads CASSTQTGADTQYF. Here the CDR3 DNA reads TGTGCCAGTAGTACTCAAACAGGGGCAGATACGCAGTATTTT. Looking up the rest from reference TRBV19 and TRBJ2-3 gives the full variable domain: DGGITQSPKYLFRKEGQNVTLSCEQNLNHDAMYWYRQDPGQGLRLIYYSQIVNDFQKGDIAEGYSVSREKKESFPLTVTSAQKNPTAFYLCASSTQTGADTQYFGPGTRLTVL.

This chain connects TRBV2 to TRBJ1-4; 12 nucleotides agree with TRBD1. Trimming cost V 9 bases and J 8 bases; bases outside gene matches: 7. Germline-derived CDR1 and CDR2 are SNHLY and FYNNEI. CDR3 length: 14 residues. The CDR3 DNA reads TGTGCCAGAGGGGACAGGGGGCTTGGCGAAAAACTGTTTTTT. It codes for CARGDRGLGEKLFF.

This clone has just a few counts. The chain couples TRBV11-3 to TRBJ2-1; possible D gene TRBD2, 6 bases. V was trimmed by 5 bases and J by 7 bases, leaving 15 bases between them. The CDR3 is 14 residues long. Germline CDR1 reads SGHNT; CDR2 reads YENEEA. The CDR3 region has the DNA TGTGCCAGCAGCAAGCGCGGGGCGGCTAATGAGCAGTTCTTC. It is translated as CASSKRGAANEQFF.

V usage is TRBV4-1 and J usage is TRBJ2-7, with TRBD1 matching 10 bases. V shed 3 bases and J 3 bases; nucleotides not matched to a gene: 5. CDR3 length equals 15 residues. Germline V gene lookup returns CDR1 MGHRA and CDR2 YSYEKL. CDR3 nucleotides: TGCGCCAGCAGCCACCCCGGGACAGGGGTCTACGAGCAGTACTTC. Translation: CASSHPGTGVYEQYF.

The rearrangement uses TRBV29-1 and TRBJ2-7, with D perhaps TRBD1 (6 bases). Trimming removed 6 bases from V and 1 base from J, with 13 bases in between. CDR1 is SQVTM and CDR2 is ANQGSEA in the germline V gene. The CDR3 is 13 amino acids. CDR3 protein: CSVANRASYEQYF. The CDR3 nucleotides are TGCAGCGTAGCTAACAGGGCTTCCTACGAGCAGTACTTC.

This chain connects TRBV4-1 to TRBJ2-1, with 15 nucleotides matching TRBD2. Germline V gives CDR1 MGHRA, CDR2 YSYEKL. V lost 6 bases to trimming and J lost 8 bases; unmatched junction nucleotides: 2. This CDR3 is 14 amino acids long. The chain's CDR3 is CASRGTSGRHEQFF. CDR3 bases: TGCGCCAGCAGGGGGACTAGCGGGAGGCATGAGCAGTTCTTC.

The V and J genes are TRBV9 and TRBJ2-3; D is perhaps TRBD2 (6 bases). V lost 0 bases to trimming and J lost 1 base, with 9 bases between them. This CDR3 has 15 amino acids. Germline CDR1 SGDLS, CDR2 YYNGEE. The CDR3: CASSVAGAGTDTQYF. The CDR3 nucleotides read TGTGCCAGCAGCGTAGCGGGAGCCGGCACAGATACGCAGTATTTT.

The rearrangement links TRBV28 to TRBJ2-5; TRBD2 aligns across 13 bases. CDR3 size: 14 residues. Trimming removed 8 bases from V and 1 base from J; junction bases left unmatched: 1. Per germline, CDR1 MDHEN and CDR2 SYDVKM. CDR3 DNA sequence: TGTGCCAGCGGACTAGCGGGAGCCCAAGAGACCCAGTACTTC. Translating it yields CASGLAGAQETQYF.

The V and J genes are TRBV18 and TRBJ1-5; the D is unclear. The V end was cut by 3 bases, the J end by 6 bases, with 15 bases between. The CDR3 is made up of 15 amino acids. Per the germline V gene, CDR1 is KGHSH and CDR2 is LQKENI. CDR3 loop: CASSPSGSSLQPQHF. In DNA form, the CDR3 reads TGTGCCAGCTCACCGTCAGGTTCCAGTCTTCAGCCCCAGCATTTT.